This entry lists 4 T cell receptor beta chains sequenced from one sample in a study of OX40 agonist ivuxolimab in advanced cancers. Only in-frame clones appear in the TCRdb table, and some are missing; sequencing was by immunoSEQ multiplex PCR. The sample yields roughly 20,000 clones, roughly 84% seen once. The input for sequencing was CD4+ or CD8+ T cells sorted from blood, taken in a trial of the OX40 agonist ivuxolimab. The receptor source for this set is an adult with an advanced solid tumor such as melanoma, head and neck, liver or kidney cancer.

The CDR3 DNA reads TGTGCCAGCAGTGACTCGGGGGCCCCCTATAATTCACCCCTCCACTTT. This sequence encodes CASSDSGAPYNSPLHF. The V call is TRBV6-4, the J call TRBJ1-6, with D perhaps matching TRBD1 (6 bases). Looked up from germline, CDR1 is MRHNA and CDR2 is SNTAGT. With 0 bases removed from V and 2 bases from J, the gap between germline ends came to 8 bases. The CDR3 is made up of 16 amino acids.

V and J are TRBV9 and TRBJ2-1; possible D gene TRBD1, 6 bases. Germline CDR1 is SGDLS and CDR2 is YYNGEE. V was pared by 3 bases and J by 4 bases, with 14 bases between. The CDR3 covers 15 residues. The CDR3 DNA follows: TGTGCCAGCAGCGGCCGGGACACGGCTTACAATGAGCAGTTCTTC. Its protein product is CASSGRDTAYNEQFF.

The chain employs TRBV18 and TRBJ2-1, with 8 nucleotides matching TRBD1. Germline loops: CDR1 KGHSH, CDR2 LQKENI. The junction had 2 bases not matched to a gene; V was cut back by 3 bases and J by 4 bases. The CDR3 has 14 residues. The CDR3: CASSPRQGYNEQFF. The CDR3 bases are TGTGCCAGCTCACCCCGACAGGGGTACAATGAGCAGTTCTTC.

The chain employs TRBV7-9 and TRBJ2-7, with no clear D. The CDR3 covers 17 residues. The V gene's germline CDR1 is SEHNR and CDR2 FQNEAQ (reference sequence). V lost 4 bases to trimming and J lost 3 bases, with 22 bases between them. The chain's CDR3 is CASSSSVRGRNSYEQYF. The CDR3 DNA follows: TGTGCCAGCAGCTCTTCCGTTCGTGGACGTAATAGCTACGAGCAGTACTTC.